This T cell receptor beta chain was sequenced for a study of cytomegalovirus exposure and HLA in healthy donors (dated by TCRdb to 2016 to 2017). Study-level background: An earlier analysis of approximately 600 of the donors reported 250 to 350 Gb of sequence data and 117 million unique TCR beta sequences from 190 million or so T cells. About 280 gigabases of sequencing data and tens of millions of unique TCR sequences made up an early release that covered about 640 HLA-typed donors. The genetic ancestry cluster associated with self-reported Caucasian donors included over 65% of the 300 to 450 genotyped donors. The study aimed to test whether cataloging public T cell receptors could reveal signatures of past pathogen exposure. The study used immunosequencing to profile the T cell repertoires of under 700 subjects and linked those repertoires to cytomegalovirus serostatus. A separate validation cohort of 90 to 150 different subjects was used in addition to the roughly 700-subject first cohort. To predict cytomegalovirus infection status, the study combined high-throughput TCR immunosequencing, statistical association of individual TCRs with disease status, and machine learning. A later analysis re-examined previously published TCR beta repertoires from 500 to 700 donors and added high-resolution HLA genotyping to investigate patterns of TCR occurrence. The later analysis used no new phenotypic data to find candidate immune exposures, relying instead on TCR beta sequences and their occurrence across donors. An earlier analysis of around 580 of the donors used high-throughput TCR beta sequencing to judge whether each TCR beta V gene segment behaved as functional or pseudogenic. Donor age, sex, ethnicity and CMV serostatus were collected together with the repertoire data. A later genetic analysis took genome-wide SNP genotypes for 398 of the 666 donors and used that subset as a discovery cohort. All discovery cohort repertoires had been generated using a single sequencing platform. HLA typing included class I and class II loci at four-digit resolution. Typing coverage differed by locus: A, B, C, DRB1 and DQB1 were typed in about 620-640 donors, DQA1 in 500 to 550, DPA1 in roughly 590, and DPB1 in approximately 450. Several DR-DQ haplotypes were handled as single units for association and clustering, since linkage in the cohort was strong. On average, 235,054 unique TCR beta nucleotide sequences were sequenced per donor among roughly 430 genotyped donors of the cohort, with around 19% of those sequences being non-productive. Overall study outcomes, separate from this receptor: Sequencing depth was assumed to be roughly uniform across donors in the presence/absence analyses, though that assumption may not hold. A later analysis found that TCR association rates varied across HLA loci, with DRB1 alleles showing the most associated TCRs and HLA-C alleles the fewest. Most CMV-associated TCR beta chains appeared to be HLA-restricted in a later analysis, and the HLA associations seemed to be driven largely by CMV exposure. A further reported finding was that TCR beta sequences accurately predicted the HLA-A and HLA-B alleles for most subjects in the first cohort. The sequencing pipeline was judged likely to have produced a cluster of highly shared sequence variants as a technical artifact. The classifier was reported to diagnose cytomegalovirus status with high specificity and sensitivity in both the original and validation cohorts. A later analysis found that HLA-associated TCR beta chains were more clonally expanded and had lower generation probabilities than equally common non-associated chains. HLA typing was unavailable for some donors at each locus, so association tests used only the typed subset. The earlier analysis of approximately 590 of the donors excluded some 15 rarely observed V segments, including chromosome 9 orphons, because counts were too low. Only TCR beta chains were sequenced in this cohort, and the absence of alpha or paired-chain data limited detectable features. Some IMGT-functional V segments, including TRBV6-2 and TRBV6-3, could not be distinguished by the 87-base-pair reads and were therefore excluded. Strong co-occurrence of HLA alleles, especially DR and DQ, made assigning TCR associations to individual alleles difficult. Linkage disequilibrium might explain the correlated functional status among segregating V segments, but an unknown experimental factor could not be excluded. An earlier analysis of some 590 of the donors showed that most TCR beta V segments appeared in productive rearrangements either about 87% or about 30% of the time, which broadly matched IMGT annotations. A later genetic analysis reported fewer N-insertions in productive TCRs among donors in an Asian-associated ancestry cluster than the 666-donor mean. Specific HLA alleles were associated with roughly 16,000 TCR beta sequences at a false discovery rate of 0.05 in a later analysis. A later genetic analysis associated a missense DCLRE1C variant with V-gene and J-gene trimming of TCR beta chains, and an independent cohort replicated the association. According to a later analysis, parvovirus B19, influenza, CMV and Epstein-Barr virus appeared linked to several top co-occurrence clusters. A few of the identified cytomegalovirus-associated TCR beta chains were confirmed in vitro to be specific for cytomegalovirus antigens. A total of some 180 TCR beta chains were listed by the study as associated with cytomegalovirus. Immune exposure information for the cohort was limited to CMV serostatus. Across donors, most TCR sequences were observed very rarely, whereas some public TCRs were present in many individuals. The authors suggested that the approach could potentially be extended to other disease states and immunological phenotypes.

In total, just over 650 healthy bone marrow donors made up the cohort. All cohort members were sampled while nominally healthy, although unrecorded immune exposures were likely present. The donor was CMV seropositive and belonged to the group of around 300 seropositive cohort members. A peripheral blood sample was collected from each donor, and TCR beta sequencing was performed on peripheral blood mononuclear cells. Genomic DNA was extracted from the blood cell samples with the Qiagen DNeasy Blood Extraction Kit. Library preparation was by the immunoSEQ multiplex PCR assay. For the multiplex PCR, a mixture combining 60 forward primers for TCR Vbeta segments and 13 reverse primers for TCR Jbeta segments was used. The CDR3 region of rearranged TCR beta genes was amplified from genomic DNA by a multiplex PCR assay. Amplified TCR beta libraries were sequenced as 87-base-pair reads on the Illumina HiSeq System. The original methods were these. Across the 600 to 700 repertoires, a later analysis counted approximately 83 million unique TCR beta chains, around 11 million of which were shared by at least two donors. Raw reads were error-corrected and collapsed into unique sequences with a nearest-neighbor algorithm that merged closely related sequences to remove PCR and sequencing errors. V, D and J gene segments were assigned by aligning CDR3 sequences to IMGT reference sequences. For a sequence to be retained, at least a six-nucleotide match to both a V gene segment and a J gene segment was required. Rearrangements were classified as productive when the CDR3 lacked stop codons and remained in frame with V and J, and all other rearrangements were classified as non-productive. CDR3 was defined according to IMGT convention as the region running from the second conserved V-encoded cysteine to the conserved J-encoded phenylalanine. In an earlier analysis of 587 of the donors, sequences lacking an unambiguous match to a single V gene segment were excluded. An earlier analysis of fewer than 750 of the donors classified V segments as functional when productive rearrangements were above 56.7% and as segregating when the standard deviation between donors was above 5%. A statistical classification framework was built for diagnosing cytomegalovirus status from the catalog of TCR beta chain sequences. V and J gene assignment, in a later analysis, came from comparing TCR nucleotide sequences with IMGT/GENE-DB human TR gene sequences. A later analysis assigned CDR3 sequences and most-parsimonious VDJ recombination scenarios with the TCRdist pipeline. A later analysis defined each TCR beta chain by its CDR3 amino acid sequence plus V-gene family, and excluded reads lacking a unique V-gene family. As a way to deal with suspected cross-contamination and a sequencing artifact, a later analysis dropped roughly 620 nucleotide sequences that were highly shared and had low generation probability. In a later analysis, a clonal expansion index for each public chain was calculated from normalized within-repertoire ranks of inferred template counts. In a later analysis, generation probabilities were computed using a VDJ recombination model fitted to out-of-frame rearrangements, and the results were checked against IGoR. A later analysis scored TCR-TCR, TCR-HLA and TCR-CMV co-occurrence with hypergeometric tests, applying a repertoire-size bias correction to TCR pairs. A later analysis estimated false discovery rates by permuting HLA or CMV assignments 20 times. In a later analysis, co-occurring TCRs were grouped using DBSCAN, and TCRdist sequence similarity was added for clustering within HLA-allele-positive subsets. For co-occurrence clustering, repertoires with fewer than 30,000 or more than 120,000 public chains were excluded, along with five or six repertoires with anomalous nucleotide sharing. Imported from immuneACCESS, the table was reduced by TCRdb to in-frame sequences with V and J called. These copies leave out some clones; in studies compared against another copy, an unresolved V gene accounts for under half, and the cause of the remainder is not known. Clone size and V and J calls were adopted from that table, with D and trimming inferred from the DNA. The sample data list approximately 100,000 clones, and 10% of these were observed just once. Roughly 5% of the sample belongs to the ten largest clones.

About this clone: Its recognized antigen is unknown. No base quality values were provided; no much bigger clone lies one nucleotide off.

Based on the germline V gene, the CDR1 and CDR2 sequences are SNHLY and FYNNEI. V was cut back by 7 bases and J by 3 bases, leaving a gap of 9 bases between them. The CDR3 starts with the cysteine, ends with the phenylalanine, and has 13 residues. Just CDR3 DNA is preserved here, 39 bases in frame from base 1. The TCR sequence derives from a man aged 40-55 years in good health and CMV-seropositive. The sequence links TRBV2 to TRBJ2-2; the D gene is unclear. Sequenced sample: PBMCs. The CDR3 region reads CASKRAYTGELFF. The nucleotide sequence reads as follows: TGTGCCAGCAAGCGAGCGTACACCGGGGAGCTGTTTTTT.